This T cell receptor (beta chain) was identified during a study of blood T cell repertoires in COVID-19. In the original analysis: Estimates of nucleated cell counts were drawn from the amplification of reference gene primers. TCRdb keeps only in-frame clones here, not all; method: immunoSEQ multiplex PCR. That table supplies the V and J calls and clone size; D and trimming were determined from the DNA. The sample has roughly 100,000 clones; about 80% are singletons. The CDR3 has 12 residues. Deletions cut 4 bases from V and 7 bases from J, with 11 bases between. Germline V CDR1 and CDR2: SEHNR, FQNEAQ (reference sequence).

The clonotype comes from a human donor in a cohort sampled during active or convalescent COVID-19. Sequencing was carried out using peripheral blood. V gene TRBV7-9 combines with J gene TRBJ2-7; tentatively, D is TRBD2 (6 bases). The CDR3 DNA reads TGTGCCAGCAGCTCCGTGGGGGGAGAGCAGTACTTC. This encodes CASSSVGGEQYF.